Each of the 20 T cell receptor beta chains below was sequenced from the same sample in a study of regulatory T cells in long-lasting Graves disease. Sample time point: newly diagnosed GD, antithyroid drugs for less than 3 months. From RNA extracted from PBMCs, the TCR library was made. Researchers made TCR beta libraries by using iRepertoire HTBI primers and running Arm-PCR on CDR3 regions. TCRdb reanalysed the multiplex PCR reads using MiXCR and keeps one entry per CDR3 protein. The data show approximately 230,000 distinct CDR3 sequences, with 15% to 20% seen just once and approximately 20% held by the top ten. Source: peripheral blood mononuclear cells (PBMCs), taken at new diagnosis, from a patient treated with antithyroid drugs. All receptors come from a female donor with Graves disease.

This clonotype came up many times. This sequence joins TRBV4-2 and TRBJ2-7, with D perhaps TRBD2 (5 bases). Germline CDR1 is LGHNA and CDR2 is YNFKEQ. The CDR3 sequence is 14 residues long. Between the trimmed V and J ends, which lost 1 base and 9 bases, there was a span of 16 bases. The CDR3 nucleotides are TGTGCCAGCAGCCAAGTGTGGGAGAAAGGGTGGCAGTACTTC. It is translated as CASSQVWEKGWQYF.

This chain uses TRBV2 with TRBJ2-5; 9 nucleotides line up with TRBD2. Trimming cost V 7 bases and J 3 bases; bases outside gene matches: 12. CDR1 and CDR2 (germline): SNHLY, FYNNEI. The CDR3 is 16 amino acids. CDR3 amino acids: CASIKLAGPSKETQYF. The CDR3 DNA is TGTGCCAGCATTAAGCTAGCGGGACCAAGCAAAGAGACCCAGTACTTC.

This clonotype was observed many times. This chain links TRBV18 with TRBJ1-4; D is unresolved. The germline gives CDR1 KGHSH, CDR2 LQKENI. This CDR3 spans 13 amino acids. V lost 3 bases to trimming and J lost 8 bases, with 10 bases between them. The CDR3 DNA sequence: TGTGCCAGCTCACCGGTCTTGGGGGAAAAACTGTTTTTT. Encoded protein: CASSPVLGEKLFF.

This clonotype was detected a few times. V and J are TRBV10-3 and TRBJ2-7, with 12 bases that match TRBD1. Germline-derived CDR1 and CDR2 are ENHRY and SYGVKD. V lost 5 bases to trimming and J lost 5 bases; unmatched junction nucleotides: 10. The CDR3 loop spans 16 amino acids. The CDR3 here is CAISNPPGQGADEQYF. The DNA for the CDR3 is TGTGCCATCAGTAACCCTCCGGGACAGGGGGCAGACGAGCAGTACTTC.

This clonotype was counted ten times or more. The V and J genes are TRBV11-2 and TRBJ2-1; D is uncertain. Germline-derived CDR1 and CDR2 are SGHAT and FQNNGV. This CDR3 is built from 13 residues. Trimming left V 10 bases short and J 4 bases short, with 14 bases between. CDR3 protein: CATLGPAYNEQFF. As DNA, the CDR3 is TGTGCCACTCTCGGGCCGGCATACAATGAGCAGTTCTTC.

This clonotype was recorded at least ten times. This chain connects TRBV11-1 to TRBJ2-1; a possible D gene is TRBD2 (7 bases). The germline V gene has CDR1 SGHAT and CDR2 FQDESV (reference sequence). Deletions cut 0 bases from V and 0 bases from J, with 15 bases between. The CDR3 has 18 residues. CDR3: CASSLAGAGDNSYNEQFF. DNA for the CDR3: TGTGCCAGCAGCTTAGCGGGGGCGGGAGATAACTCCTACAATGAGCAGTTCTTC.

This clonotype was recorded a few times. The V and J genes are TRBV15 and TRBJ1-5, with TRBD1 as a possible D gene (6 bases). The germline V gene has CDR1 LNHNV and CDR2 YYDKDF (reference sequence). The CDR3 is 14 residues long. The V end lost 5 bases, the J end lost 3 bases, and 11 bases lay between the germline ends. Here the CDR3 reads CATSDRLFNQPQHF. In DNA form, the CDR3 reads TGTGCCACCAGCGACAGGCTATTCAATCAGCCCCAGCATTTT. Combining the CDR3 with reference TRBV15 and TRBJ1-5 gives the whole variable domain DAMVIQNPRYQVTQFGKPVTLSCSQTLNHNVMYWYQQKSSQAPKLLFHYYDKDFNNEADTPDNFQSRRPNTSFCFLDIRSPGLGDTAMYLCATSDRLFNQPQHFGDGTRLSIL.

This clonotype was seen at least ten times. V and J are TRBV5-6 and TRBJ1-3; perhaps TRBD1 as D (6 bases). Trimming removed 1 base from V and 4 bases from J, with 15 bases in between. Germline CDR1 reads SGHDT; CDR2 reads YYEEEE. This CDR3 contains 16 residues. The CDR3 loop reads CASSLSWGAPGNTIYF. The CDR3 bases are TGTGCCAGCAGCTTGTCCTGGGGGGCGCCCGGAAACACCATATATTTT.

This clonotype was observed at least ten times. This rearrangement joins TRBV7-3 to TRBJ1-2, with TRBD1 matching 7 bases. V shed 5 bases and J 4 bases; nucleotides not matched to a gene: 10. The germline V gene has CDR1 SGHTA and CDR2 FQGTGA. The length of the CDR3 is 15 residues. Here the CDR3 DNA reads TGTGCCAGCAGCCCTACAGGGGACGGTTTCTATGGCTACACCTTC. It specifies CASSPTGDGFYGYTF.

This clonotype has at least ten counts. The J gene is TRBJ1-6, the V gene TRBV12-3 or TRBV12-4; 9 bases map to TRBD1. J lost 8 bases, V lost 6 bases, and 5 bases had no gene match. This CDR3 is built from 14 residues. The CDR3 nucleotides read TGTGCCAGCAGCTACGGGACAGGGCATTCACCCCTCCACTTT. The encoded protein is CASSYGTGHSPLHF.

This clonotype was recorded many times. This rearrangement joins TRBV12-3 or TRBV12-4 to TRBJ2-3, with TRBD2 as a possible D gene (5 bases). V lost 5 bases to trimming and J lost 4 bases, with 10 bases between them. CDR3 size: 13 residues. The CDR3 loop reads CASSVGVADTQYF. Here the CDR3 DNA reads TGTGCCAGCAGTGTGGGAGTGGCAGATACGCAGTATTTT.

This clonotype was detected only once. The J gene is TRBJ2-3, the V gene TRBV12-3 or TRBV12-4, with TRBD1 identical over 7 bases. There are 16 residues in the CDR3. The trim removed 6 bases at V and 2 bases at J, leaving 11 bases unmatched. The CDR3 DNA follows: TGTGCCAGCAGGTATTCTGGGGACAGAAACACAGATACGCAGTATTTT. It is translated as CASRYSGDRNTDTQYF.

This clonotype has only a few counts. A much larger clone is a single base away; this may be a read error. Without the conserved terminal phenylalanine or tryptophan, this CDR3 likely stems from a read error. The chain is built from TRBV12-3 or TRBV12-4 and TRBJ2-1; weak D call: TRBD2 (6 bases). The germline V and J ends were trimmed by 8 bases and 6 bases, with 8 bases remaining between them. The CDR3 runs 11 residues. The CDR3 bases are TGTGCCAGCCTCGGGGGCAATGAGCAGTTCCTC. Translated: CASLGGNEQFL.

This clonotype was found many times. This sequence joins TRBV30 and TRBJ2-7; 10 nucleotides line up with TRBD2. J was trimmed by 6 bases and V by 4 bases; bases with no gene match: 15. This CDR3 contains 16 residues. Germline V gene data show CDR1 as GTSNPN and CDR2 as SVGIG (reference sequence). In DNA, the CDR3 is TGTGCCTGGACCGGGGGGTCCCTAGCGGGAGTTTCCGAGCAGTACTTC. It encodes CAWTGGSLAGVSEQYF.

Comment on this clonotype: A read error may be the cause here, since a much bigger clone is one base away. This chain's CDR3 is CACYQLGGMNTEAFF. For the CDR3, the DNA is TGTGCCTGCTACCAATTAGGGGGTATGAACACTGAAGCTTTCTTT. This chain links TRBV27 with TRBJ1-1, with D possibly being TRBD1 (6 bases). The CDR3 spans 15 residues. Germline V lookup: CDR1 MNHEY, CDR2 SMNVEV (reference sequence). With 11 bases removed from V and 0 bases from J, the gap between germline ends came to 19 bases.

This clonotype came up many times. The chain is built from TRBV14 and TRBJ1-6, with unresolved D. The CDR3 consists of 14 residues. Germline V CDR1 and CDR2: SGHDN, FVKESK. The germline V and J ends were trimmed by 5 bases and 3 bases, with 8 bases remaining between them. CDR3: CASSYSHYNSPLHF. The CDR3 DNA sequence: TGTGCCAGCAGCTACAGCCACTATAATTCACCCCTCCACTTT.

The chain carries TRBV3-1 and TRBJ1-4, with 7 nucleotides matching TRBD1. V lost 2 bases, J lost 5 bases, and 8 bases stayed unmatched. The CDR3 is 16 amino acids. Germline assignment: CDR1 LGHDT and CDR2 YNNKEL (reference sequence). The CDR3 bases are TGTGCCAGCAGCCAACGGGACAGAAGTAAAAATGAAAAACTGTTTTTT. Its protein is CASSQRDRSKNEKLFF.

In the case of this clonotype: This may come from a read error, since a much larger clone is one base off. The CDR3 nucleotides are TGTGCCAGCAGCTTGAGTGCTACAGGCGGAGGGGAGCAGTACGTC. It is translated as CASSLSATGGGEQYV. The chain couples TRBV5-5 to TRBJ2-7, with D perhaps TRBD2 (6 bases). V was pared by 1 base and J by 7 bases, with 18 bases between. Germline V lookup: CDR1 SGHKS, CDR2 YYEKEE (reference sequence). This CDR3 has 15 residues.

Comment on this clonotype: Since a much larger clone is just one base distant, this may be a read error. The chain combines TRBV6-1 with TRBJ2-6; 10 bases align to TRBD1. The germline V gene has CDR1 MNHNS and CDR2 SASEGT. The CDR3 consists of 17 residues. Unmatched junction bases numbered 9, after V lost 6 bases and J lost 4 bases. The CDR3: CASSPGTGVPGANVLTF. The DNA for the CDR3 is TGTGCCAGCAGCCCAGGGACAGGGGTACCAGGGGCCAACGTCCTGACTTTC.

This clonotype was recorded at least ten times. The V and J genes are TRBV28 and TRBJ2-4; D is possibly TRBD2 (6 bases). The V end was cut by 0 bases, the J end by 0 bases, with 9 bases between. The CDR3 runs 16 residues. Looked up from germline, CDR1 is MDHEN and CDR2 is SYDVKM. The CDR3 region has the DNA TGTGCCAGCAGTTTATGGGAGGGGATAGCCAAAAACATTCAGTACTTC. Encoded protein: CASSLWEGIAKNIQYF.